The rows below give T cell receptor beta chains drawn from one sample of a study of cytomegalovirus exposure and HLA in healthy donors. Clones were sequenced by immunoSEQ multiplex PCR, and TCRdb holds only the in-frame ones, with some missing. Altogether 150,000 to 200,000 clones are present, about 85% being singletons, with the ten largest covering 2% to 2.5%. What was sequenced was PBMCs. The receptors here all came from a man between 18 and 35 years old in good health and CMV-seropositive. CDR3s include the opening cysteine and the closing phenylalanine or tryptophan. The D gene is left open where the match is weak.

j_call	d_call	v_call	cdr3_aa
TRBJ1-2	.	TRBV25-1	CASSEWSGLGYTF
TRBJ2-7	.	TRBV2	CASSFYRDISYEQYF
TRBJ2-1	TRBD2	TRBV6-6	CASRAGEYNEQFF
TRBJ2-7	TRBD1	TRBV27	CASSLRGQVYEQYF
TRBJ2-7	.	TRBV11-3	CASSLDLGVTSYEQYF
TRBJ1-5	.	TRBV19	CASRLGDQRVVNQPQHF
TRBJ2-7	TRBD1	TRBV5-5	CASSFRQGVYEQYF
TRBJ1-2	TRBD1	TRBV19	CAARGAQYYGYTF
TRBJ2-7	.	TRBV27	CASSLLGTYEQYF
TRBJ2-2	TRBD2	TRBV7-9	CASTKLAGGTGELFF
TRBJ1-2	TRBD1	TRBV4-2	CASSQTGTGNYGYTF
TRBJ1-5	.	TRBV7-9	CASGHNQPQHF
TRBJ1-4	TRBD1	TRBV29-1	CSVLYRGRPEKLFF
TRBJ2-1	TRBD2	TRBV7-9	CASSATGGPLDEQFF
TRBJ2-7	.	TRBV6-1	CASQRGASYEQYF
TRBJ1-3	.	TRBV30	CAWSDGSSGNTIYF
TRBJ1-4	.	TRBV27	CASSPRGWSNEKLFF
TRBJ2-2	TRBD1	TRBV19	CASRHVRGPGELFF
TRBJ1-1	.	TRBV11-1	CASSEQENTEAFF
TRBJ1-1	.	TRBV7-3	CASSASGGAGGTEAFF
TRBJ1-6	.	TRBV27	CASSLRGRAKAYVDSPLHF
TRBJ2-7	TRBD1	TRBV11-2	CASSLEGTGGSEQYF
TRBJ2-7	.	TRBV2	CASSRSGYLSYEQYF
TRBJ1-1	.	TRBV4-3	CASSQERGNTEAFF
TRBJ1-2	.	TRBV4-3	CASSPRVSGGEYGYTF
TRBJ1-2	TRBD1	TRBV25-1	CASTETGGQPYGYTF
TRBJ2-7	.	TRBV2	CASVAAEFDEQYF
TRBJ1-3	.	TRBV5-6	CASSGLGGDLTIYF
.	TRBD1	TRBV6-5	CASSYSGTATYEQYF
TRBJ2-7	TRBD1	TRBV2	CASSVDRGAYEQYF
TRBJ1-1	.	TRBV19	CASSMVGEVGAFF
TRBJ1-5	.	TRBV5-4	CASSFWGGSQPQHF
TRBJ2-5	.	TRBV10-3	CAISAGDQETQYF
TRBJ2-2	.	TRBV7-6	CASSLELNTGELFF
TRBJ2-7	.	TRBV7-8	CASSSIRGPSYEQYF
TRBJ2-1	TRBD1	TRBV12-5	CASGLTGARYNEQFF
TRBJ2-7	.	TRBV19	CASSSHEMGKSYEQYF
TRBJ2-3	TRBD2	TRBV7-7	CASSLEWRGGSDTQYF
TRBJ1-5	.	TRBV7-3	CASSLEGSGPQHF
TRBJ1-6	.	TRBV30	CAWSPTISPLHF
TRBJ2-2	.	TRBV2	CASSEGRTSMGELFF
TRBJ2-5	TRBD2	TRBV5-1	CASSYGTSGSETQYF
TRBJ2-3	TRBD2	TRBV5-4	CASSLGVSGGADDTQYF
TRBJ1-6	.	TRBV2	CASLLLGAYNSPLHF
TRBJ1-2	TRBD1	TRBV4-1	CASSIRQGADYGYTF
TRBJ2-2	.	TRBV7-3	CASSLLGHQNTGELFF